Below, 2 T cell receptor beta chains from the same sample are listed, as sequenced in a study of radiation and T cells in renal cell carcinoma. The protocol was immunoSEQ multiplex PCR, while the TCRdb copy is restricted to in-frame clones and leaves out a portion. The profile shows about 130,000 clones, about 88% of them singletons. Time point specified: baseline pretreatment blood. Treatment reported: 15 Gy SBRT to primary tumor, nephrectomy 4 weeks later. The sequences come from blood, collected from a patient whose treatment included radiotherapy and nephrectomy. The receptors come from a woman between 50 and 59 years old with renal cell carcinoma.

V gene TRBV7-9 combines with J gene TRBJ1-1; D perhaps matches TRBD1 (5 bases). V lost 7 bases and J lost 0, with 12 bases in between. The germline CDR1 and CDR2 sequences are SEHNR and FQNEAQ (reference sequence). The CDR3 covers 14 residues. The CDR3 DNA is TGTGCCAGCACGGGGGGTGGTTTGAACACTGAAGCTTTCTTT. The encoded protein is CASTGGGLNTEAFF. The full variable domain, completed using reference TRBV7-9 and TRBJ1-1, is DTGVSQNPRHKITKRGQNVTFRCDPISEHNRLYWYRQTLGQGPEFLTYFQNEAQLEKSRLLSDRFSAERPKGSFSTLEIQRTEQGDSAMYLCASTGGGLNTEAFFGQGTRLTVV.

The chain has TRBV19 and TRBJ1-3; D might be TRBD1 (6 bases). The germline gives CDR1 LNHDA, CDR2 SQIVND (reference sequence). V was cut by 1 base and J by 0 bases, with 16 bases left in between. This CDR3 is 18 amino acids long. Here the CDR3 reads CASSIGQPGHYSGNTIYF. The CDR3 region has the DNA TGTGCCAGTAGTATAGGACAACCGGGACATTACTCTGGAAACACCATATATTTT.